These 18 T cell receptor beta chains were all obtained from the same sample, sequenced in a study of cytomegalovirus exposure and HLA in healthy donors. The PCR contained 60 Vbeta and 13 Jbeta primers. Generated by immunoSEQ multiplex PCR, the TCRdb table keeps only in-frame clones and is missing some. The table includes around 120,000 clones, about two thirds detected once. What was sequenced was PBMCs. The origin of the receptors is a woman in her sixties in good health and CMV-seropositive.

This clone was detected only a few times. DNA for the CDR3: TGTGCCAGCAGAGATAGTCCTGGCGGGGAGCTGTTTTTT. Translating gives CASRDSPGGELFF. The genes are TRBV9 and TRBJ2-2, with no clear D. CDR3 length: 13 amino acids. Trimming removed 5 bases from V and 7 bases from J, with 12 bases in between. The V gene's germline CDR1 is SGDLS and CDR2 YYNGEE.

The chain couples TRBV10-2 to TRBJ2-7; tentative D call: TRBD1 (6 bases). Germline lookup yields CDR1 WSHSY and CDR2 SAAADI. The CDR3 length is 12 residues. Between the trimmed V and J ends, which lost 8 bases and 5 bases, there was a span of 13 bases. DNA for the CDR3: TGCGCCAGCCTGGGGGCAGGGGACGAGCAGTACTTC. Translating it yields CASLGAGDEQYF.

The rearrangement uses TRBV9 and TRBJ1-2; D is ambiguous. The CDR3 is 14 amino acids. Trimming left V 0 bases short and J 2 bases short, with 8 bases between. CDR1 and CDR2 (germline): SGDLS, YYNGEE. DNA for the CDR3: TGTGCCAGCAGCGTAGTGGCAGGCAACTATGGCTACACCTTC. Amino acids: CASSVVAGNYGYTF.

The rearrangement links TRBV13 to TRBJ2-2; 7 bases line up with TRBD1. The CDR3 has 12 residues. J was trimmed by 4 bases and V by 10 bases; bases with no gene match: 3. Germline-derived CDR1 and CDR2 are PRHDT and FYEKMQ (reference sequence). CDR3 DNA sequence: TGTGCCATGAGGGACAGCACCGGGGAGCTGTTTTTT. Amino acid sequence: CAMRDSTGELFF.

Comment on this clone: A read error may produce the germline difference seen at one junction end. The chain has TRBV2 and TRBJ1-4; 8 nucleotides line up with TRBD1. Germline CDR1 SNHLY, CDR2 FYNNEI. This CDR3 is built from 14 residues. CDR3 in DNA: TGTGCTAGCAGGCAGGGGGCCTCGTCTGAAAAACTGTTTTTT. As protein: CASRQGASSEKLFF.

J is TRBJ2-1 and V is TRBV5-6, with 7 bases lining up with TRBD1. Germline CDR1 and CDR2: SGHDT and YYEEEE. With V trimmed by 4 bases and J by 2 bases, 9 bases remained unmatched. The CDR3 has 16 residues. CDR3 nucleotides: TGTGCCAGCAGCAAAACAGGGGTCGGTCCCTACAATGAGCAGTTCTTC. It is translated as CASSKTGVGPYNEQFF.

The J gene is TRBJ1-3, the V gene TRBV6-5; 7 positions match TRBD1. The J segment lost 3 bases and the V segment lost 7 bases, leaving 3 bases of the junction unmatched. The CDR3 extends over 13 amino acids. Germline CDR1 is MNHEY and CDR2 is SVGAGI. DNA for the CDR3: TGTGCCAGCACTCAGGGGGGTGGAAACACCATATATTTT. This encodes CASTQGGGNTIYF.

This clone showed up just a few times. The chain couples TRBV5-6 to TRBJ1-1, with 7 bases lining up with TRBD1. Losses at the gene ends were 2 bases for V and 6 bases for J; bases not matched to a gene: 10. Germline V lookup: CDR1 SGHDT, CDR2 YYEEEE. This CDR3 is built from 15 residues. The CDR3 spells CASSFQGGQTAEAFF. The CDR3 bases are TGTGCCAGCAGCTTCCAGGGGGGACAGACAGCTGAAGCTTTCTTT.

This clone has a handful of counts. The chain uses TRBV5-1 and TRBJ1-2; 7 bases align to TRBD1. The CDR3 contains 13 residues. Germline V CDR1 and CDR2: SGHRS, YFSETQ. Trimming removed 4 bases from V and 2 bases from J; junction bases left unmatched: 2. The CDR3 DNA follows: TGCGCCAGCAGCGAGACAGGGAACTATGGCTACACCTTC. This gives the protein CASSETGNYGYTF.

The chain couples TRBV5-4 to TRBJ2-5; 8 nucleotides agree with TRBD1. This CDR3 is built from 15 residues. Germline V gives CDR1 SGHNT, CDR2 YYREEE (reference sequence). The V gene end was trimmed by 2 bases and the J gene end by 0 bases; junction bases not matched to a gene: 3. This chain's CDR3 is CASSLPGQDQETQYF. The CDR3 nucleotides are TGTGCCAGCAGCTTACCGGGACAGGACCAAGAGACCCAGTACTTC.

This clone was counted a single time. The gene calls are TRBV6-5 and TRBJ2-5; 9 bases line up with TRBD1. This CDR3 has 14 amino acids. From germline, CDR1 is MNHEY and CDR2 SVGAGI. The V and J ends lost 4 bases and 9 bases, in that order; junction bases with no gene match: 9. CDR3 residues: CASSWTGVNRAQYF. The CDR3 DNA follows: TGTGCCAGCAGTTGGACAGGGGTGAACCGGGCCCAGTACTTC.

This clone was recorded only once. The chain recombines TRBV19 with TRBJ1-2, with D tentatively TRBD1 (6 bases). The CDR3 is 16 residues long. The germline CDR1 and CDR2 sequences are LNHDA and SQIVND (reference sequence). Trimming stripped 10 bases from V and 1 base from J, with 22 bases between. CDR3 sequence reads: CATLFWTTGDNYGYTF. The CDR3 DNA reads as TGTGCCACCCTATTCTGGACGACAGGAGATAACTATGGCTACACCTTC.

V and J are TRBV5-1 and TRBJ2-2; 7 nucleotides line up with TRBD1. Trimming cost V 3 bases and J 4 bases; bases outside gene matches: 3. The CDR3 is made up of 14 amino acids. Per germline, CDR1 SGHRS and CDR2 YFSETQ. The CDR3 DNA sequence: TGCGCCAGCAGCTCGGGACAGAGCACCGGGGAGCTGTTTTTT. This encodes CASSSGQSTGELFF.

In nucleotides, the CDR3 is TGTGCCAGCTCTAGTTTGGAGACCCAGTACTTC. This codes for CASSSLETQYF. The chain joins TRBV18 to TRBJ2-5; D is uncertain. Germline values: CDR1 KGHSH, CDR2 LQKENI. The germline V and J ends were trimmed by 6 bases and 5 bases, with 7 bases remaining between them. The CDR3 loop spans 11 amino acids.

The chain links TRBV7-9 to TRBJ1-2; D is ambiguous. The germline CDR1 and CDR2 sequences are SEHNR and FQNEAQ (reference sequence). The V gene lost 7 bases and the J gene lost 4 bases, with 16 bases spanning the gap. This CDR3 is 14 amino acids long. DNA of the CDR3: TGTGCCAGCACCCCGGGGTCGGAGGTCTATGGCTACACCTTC. Its translation: CASTPGSEVYGYTF.

In its sample, this clone was seen a few times. This sequence joins TRBV6-6 and TRBJ1-6, with 7 nucleotides matching TRBD1. This CDR3 region has 14 residues. V lost 0 bases and J lost 10; bases outside the gene matches: 3. Germline CDR1 MNHNY, CDR2 SVGAGI (reference sequence). CDR3 nucleotide sequence: TGTGCCAGCAGTTACTCAGGGGGCGGGTCACCCCTCCACTTT. Translation: CASSYSGGGSPLHF.

The rearrangement uses TRBV6-5 and TRBJ1-5, with D possibly matching TRBD1 (6 bases). This CDR3 spans 13 amino acids. Germline V gene lookup returns CDR1 MNHEY and CDR2 SVGAGI. Trimming shortened V by 9 bases and J by 2 bases, and 11 bases separated the two germline ends. The CDR3 loop reads CASGQLGNQPQHF. The DNA for the CDR3 is TGTGCCAGTGGACAGCTGGGCAATCAGCCCCAGCATTTT.

The chain recombines TRBV2 with TRBJ2-3; D gene uncertain. This CDR3 is 13 amino acids long. CDR1 and CDR2 from the germline V gene are SNHLY and FYNNEI. V lost 7 bases, J lost 4 bases, and 12 bases lay in between. CDR3 residues: CASITTPADTQYF. The CDR3 coding sequence is TGTGCCAGCATCACCACGCCGGCAGATACGCAGTATTTT. Full variable domain (rest looked up from reference TRBV2 and TRBJ2-3): EPEVTQTPSHQVTQMGQEVILRCVPISNHLYFYWYRQILGQKVEFLVSFYNNEISEKSEIFDDQFSVERPDGSNFTLKIRSTKLEDSAMYFCASITTPADTQYFGPGTRLTVL.